This T cell receptor (beta chain) was obtained from a study of cytomegalovirus exposure and HLA in healthy donors. Study outcomes and limitations: Per published reports, the classifier diagnosed cytomegalovirus status with high specificity and sensitivity. The tendency of first-cohort TCR clusters to co-occur in the roughly 130 validation repertoires was the finding of a later analysis. Among TCR beta chains, those listed as cytomegalovirus-associated numbered about 160.

The CDR3 length is 14 residues. J was trimmed by 3 bases and V by 4 bases; bases with no gene match: 2. Germline-derived CDR1 and CDR2 are WSHSY and SAAADI. Note on this clone: Antigen unknown.

Sequenced by immunoSEQ multiplex PCR; TCRdb stores in-frame clones only, minus some. The sample holds a few hundred thousand clones; 80% to 90% are singletons and the top ten take approximately 1%. V gene TRBV10-2 combines with J gene TRBJ2-3; TRBD2 matches 9 bases. The origin of this receptor is a woman aged 18-30 years in good health and CMV-seronegative. The sequencing input was PBMCs. DNA for the CDR3: TGCGCCAGCAGTGGCCTAGCGGGAACAGATACGCAGTATTTT. Translating gives CASSGLAGTDTQYF.